These 20 T cell receptor beta chains were all obtained from the same sample, sequenced in a study of blood T cell repertoires in COVID-19. Using immunoSEQ multiplex PCR, the repertoire was profiled, and TCRdb retains in-frame clones only, with some absent. Of some 11,000 clones in the sample, approximately 84% were seen once. Sequencing used peripheral blood. These receptors were collected from a man between 50 and 59 years old with active COVID-19.

The chain employs TRBV4-1 and TRBJ2-7, with D possibly TRBD2 on 6 matching bases. CDR3 length equals 13 residues. The germline gives CDR1 MGHRA, CDR2 YSYEKL. Trimming took 8 bases from V and 4 from J, leaving 15 bases between them. CDR3 nucleotides: TGCGCCAGCTCCCCGGGAGATTGGTACGAGCAGTACTTC. Translated: CASSPGDWYEQYF.

The rearrangement uses TRBV13 and TRBJ2-7; 13 nucleotides align to TRBD2. From germline, CDR1 is PRHDT and CDR2 FYEKMQ (reference sequence). The CDR3 contains 15 residues. The V gene end was trimmed by 5 bases and the J gene end by 3 bases; junction bases not matched to a gene: 4. The CDR3 bases are TGTGCCAGCAGCCACGGACTAGCGGGAGTCTACGAGCAGTACTTC. It encodes CASSHGLAGVYEQYF.

As DNA, the CDR3 is TGTGCCAGTGCGGTGGGGAGTTCGTCCTACGAGCAGTACTTC. Amino acid sequence: CASAVGSSSYEQYF. This chain links TRBV27 with TRBJ2-7; D is possibly TRBD2 (5 bases). Germline assignment: CDR1 MNHEY and CDR2 SMNVEV (reference sequence). V was trimmed by 9 bases and J by 1 base, leaving 16 bases between them. This CDR3 has 14 residues.

This chain uses TRBV4-1 with TRBJ1-2; D remains unclear. V shed 1 base and J shed 4 bases, with 10 bases lying between them. CDR1 and CDR2 (germline): MGHRA, YSYEKL. The CDR3 totals 14 residues. The CDR3 here is CASSQAGSGYGYTF. The CDR3 nucleotides read TGCGCCAGCAGCCAAGCCGGCAGCGGCTATGGCTACACCTTC.

The chain recombines TRBV7-9 with TRBJ2-2, with 11 bases that match TRBD2. Germline CDR1 SEHNR, CDR2 FQNEAQ (reference sequence). V was clipped by 4 bases and J by 8 bases; unmatched bases: 3. The CDR3 loop spans 14 amino acids. The CDR3: CASSSTSGSGELFF. Written as DNA, the CDR3 is TGTGCCAGCAGCTCCACTAGCGGGAGTGGGGAGCTGTTTTTT.

The J gene is TRBJ2-7, the V gene TRBV19; TRBD2 might be the D (7 bases). CDR1 LNHDA and CDR2 SQIVND come from the germline V gene (reference sequence). The CDR3 totals 15 residues. V lost 6 bases, J lost 2 bases, and 17 bases lay in between. CDR3 nucleotide sequence: TGTGCCAGTAGGGCCCGGGACGGGGGGCCCTACGAGCAGTACTTC. This sequence encodes CASRARDGGPYEQYF.

This clone was recorded only once. The chain has TRBV7-9 and TRBJ1-1, with TRBD1 as a possible D gene (5 bases). V was pared by 5 bases and J by 8 bases, with 12 bases between. This CDR3 is built from 12 residues. Germline CDR1 is SEHNR and CDR2 is FQNEAQ (reference sequence). DNA for the CDR3: TGTGCCAGCAGCGTTCGCAGGGAAGAAGCTTTCTTT. This translates into CASSVRREEAFF.

The chain has TRBV4-1 and TRBJ2-1; a weak D match, TRBD1 (5 bases). The CDR3 has 15 residues. CDR1 and CDR2 (germline): MGHRA, YSYEKL. Trimming removed 0 bases from V and 5 bases from J, with 11 bases in between. The DNA of the CDR3 is TGCGCCAGCAGCCAAGAATCAGGGCAAAACAATGAGCAGTTCTTC. Its translation: CASSQESGQNNEQFF.

The chain links TRBV5-1 to TRBJ2-3; possibly TRBD2 for D (6 bases). The germline V and J ends were trimmed by 4 bases and 6 bases, with 18 bases remaining between them. The V gene's germline CDR1 is SGHRS and CDR2 YFSETQ. The length of the CDR3 is 15 residues. CDR3 nucleotides: TGCGCCAGCAGCCCAGCCGGGAGCTGGACGGATACGCAGTATTTT. Translating it yields CASSPAGSWTDTQYF.

The genes are TRBV27 and TRBJ2-3; TRBD1 is a possible D gene (6 bases). Per the germline V gene, CDR1 is MNHEY and CDR2 is SMNVEV (reference sequence). The CDR3 length is 14 residues. V gave up 6 bases and J gave up 1 base, with 11 bases separating them. DNA of the CDR3: TGTGCCAGCAGGGCATCAGGGGGCACAGATACGCAGTATTTT. Protein sequence: CASRASGGTDTQYF.

The gene calls are TRBV4-1 and TRBJ1-2, with a weak D call TRBD1 (5 bases). V was pared by 2 bases and J by 9 bases, with 7 bases between. CDR3 length equals 11 residues. The germline V gene encodes CDR1 MGHRA and CDR2 YSYEKL. CDR3 in DNA: TGCGCCAGCAGCCAACAGGGTCGCTACACCTTC. It yields the protein CASSQQGRYTF.

The chain carries TRBV6-6 and TRBJ1-5, with D maybe TRBD1 (5 bases). V lost 2 bases to trimming and J lost 12 bases, with 11 bases between them. The CDR3 totals 12 residues. CDR1 and CDR2 from the germline V gene are MNHNY and SVGAGI (reference sequence). CDR3: CASSYMGPHQHF. The CDR3 coding sequence is TGTGCCAGCAGTTACATGGGGCCCCACCAGCATTTT.

V and J are TRBV27 and TRBJ2-1; TRBD2 matches at 7 bases. Unmatched junction bases numbered 16, after V lost 7 bases and J lost 4 bases. Germline V CDR1 and CDR2: MNHEY, SMNVEV (reference sequence). The CDR3 runs 17 residues. CDR3 in DNA: TGTGCCAGCATCCCCACCGGCGGGGGATTGGGGTACAATGAGCAGTTCTTC. Amino acid sequence: CASIPTGGGLGYNEQFF.

V gene TRBV10-1 combines with J gene TRBJ2-7; TRBD1 aligns across 10 bases. The germline gives CDR1 WNHNN, CDR2 SYGVQD (reference sequence). This CDR3 is built from 15 residues. Germline trimming cut 6 bases from V and 6 bases from J; bases unmatched to any gene: 11. The CDR3 sequence is CASRGDRGLNCEQYF. CDR3 nucleotide sequence: TGCGCCAGCAGAGGGGACAGGGGTTTGAACTGCGAGCAGTACTTC.

CDR3: CASSTNTGELFF. CDR3 DNA: TGTGCCAGCAGTACTAACACCGGGGAGCTGTTTTTT. The V and J genes are TRBV6-5 and TRBJ2-2; D remains unclear. This CDR3 is built from 12 residues. Germline CDR1 and CDR2: MNHEY and SVGAGI. V was trimmed by 5 bases and J by 2 bases, leaving 3 bases between them.

The genes are TRBV19 and TRBJ2-1; 8 positions match TRBD2. With 1 base clipped from V and 4 bases from J, the junction kept 3 bases outside the gene matches. The CDR3 spans 15 residues. The V gene's germline CDR1 is LNHDA and CDR2 SQIVND (reference sequence). Here the CDR3 DNA reads TGTGCCAGTAGTATAGCACTAGCGGCGTACAATGAGCAGTTCTTC. It yields the protein CASSIALAAYNEQFF. The variable domain in full, with the rest retrieved from reference TRBV19 and TRBJ2-1, is DGGITQSPKYLFRKEGQNVTLSCEQNLNHDAMYWYRQDPGQGLRLIYYSQIVNDFQKGDIAEGYSVSREKKESFPLTVTSAQKNPTAFYLCASSIALAAYNEQFFGPGTRLTVL.

This clone came up once. The chain employs TRBV27 and TRBJ1-1; D is unresolved. Germline-derived CDR1 and CDR2 are MNHEY and SMNVEV (reference sequence). Deletions cut 3 bases from V and 5 bases from J, with 16 bases between. The CDR3 is 15 residues long. The CDR3 reads CASSFSSGMGTEAFF. CDR3 bases: TGTGCCAGCAGTTTCTCGTCGGGGATGGGGACTGAAGCTTTCTTT.

The genes are TRBV12-3 or TRBV12-4 and TRBJ2-5, with D possibly being TRBD2 (5 bases). With 6 bases removed from V and 2 bases from J, the gap between germline ends came to 10 bases. The CDR3 has 13 amino acids. CDR3 region: CASRTPGQETQYF. In DNA form, the CDR3 reads TGTGCCAGCAGGACCCCGGGACAAGAGACCCAGTACTTC.

The DNA of the CDR3 is TGTGCCAGCTCACTCTACCCTAGCGTCGGGAGGGATAATGAGCAGTTCTTC. This codes for CASSLYPSVGRDNEQFF. The V gene is TRBV18, the J gene TRBJ2-1; 8 bases agree with TRBD2. The CDR3 covers 17 residues. Losses at the gene ends were 4 bases for V and 7 bases for J; bases not matched to a gene: 15. The germline V gene encodes CDR1 KGHSH and CDR2 LQKENI.

The rearrangement joins TRBV9 to TRBJ2-7, with a tentative D call TRBD2 (6 bases). The germline V gene has CDR1 SGDLS and CDR2 YYNGEE. The CDR3 runs 16 residues. V lost 4 bases and J lost 3, with 20 bases in between. CDR3 in DNA: TGTGCCAGCAGCCCCCGGTCTAGTGGGGGACTCTACGAGCAGTACTTC. Translated, it gives CASSPRSSGGLYEQYF. Supplemented by reference TRBV9 and TRBJ2-7, the full variable domain reads DSGVTQTPKHLITATGQRVTLRCSPRSGDLSVYWYQQSLDQGLQFLIQYYNGEERAKGNILERFSAQQFPDLHSELNLSSLELGDSALYFCASSPRSSGGLYEQYFGPGTRLTVT.